This T cell receptor beta chain stems from a study of technical replicates of blood from several donors. The CDR3 has 16 residues. With 5 bases clipped from V and 1 base from J, the junction kept 8 bases outside the gene matches. Looked up from germline, CDR1 is LGHNA and CDR2 is YNFKEQ. This table comes from immunoSEQ multiplex PCR, and its TCRdb copy is limited to in-frame clones, with some not included. The repertoire holds approximately 73,000 clones, with about 90% as singletons. The chain has TRBV4-2 and TRBJ2-3, with TRBD2 identical over 8 bases. The clonotype originates from a human donor in good health. Sequencing was done on a sample of T cells isolated from PBMCs. CDR3 bases: TGTGCCAGCAGCGCCGCGGGAGCGGGAGGCACAGATACGCAGTATTTT. This codes for CASSAAGAGGTDTQYF.